This TCR beta chain comes out of a study of control samples from healthy donors and cancer patients. Germline V gene sequence: CDR1 MNHNS, CDR2 SASEGT. V lost 1 base and J lost 3, with 13 bases in between. There are 15 residues in the CDR3. The protocol was immunoSEQ multiplex PCR, while the TCRdb copy is restricted to in-frame clones and leaves out a portion. The repertoire includes about 190,000 clones, about 90% of them detected once, and less than 2% sits in the top ten. The clonotype comes from a young man in good health. The rearrangement uses TRBV6-1 and TRBJ2-7; possible D gene TRBD1, 6 bases. The sequencing sample was made of blood. CDR3 sequence (DNA): TGTGCCAGCAGTGAAGAAGACAGGACCAGCTACGAGCAGTACTTC. This codes for CASSEEDRTSYEQYF.